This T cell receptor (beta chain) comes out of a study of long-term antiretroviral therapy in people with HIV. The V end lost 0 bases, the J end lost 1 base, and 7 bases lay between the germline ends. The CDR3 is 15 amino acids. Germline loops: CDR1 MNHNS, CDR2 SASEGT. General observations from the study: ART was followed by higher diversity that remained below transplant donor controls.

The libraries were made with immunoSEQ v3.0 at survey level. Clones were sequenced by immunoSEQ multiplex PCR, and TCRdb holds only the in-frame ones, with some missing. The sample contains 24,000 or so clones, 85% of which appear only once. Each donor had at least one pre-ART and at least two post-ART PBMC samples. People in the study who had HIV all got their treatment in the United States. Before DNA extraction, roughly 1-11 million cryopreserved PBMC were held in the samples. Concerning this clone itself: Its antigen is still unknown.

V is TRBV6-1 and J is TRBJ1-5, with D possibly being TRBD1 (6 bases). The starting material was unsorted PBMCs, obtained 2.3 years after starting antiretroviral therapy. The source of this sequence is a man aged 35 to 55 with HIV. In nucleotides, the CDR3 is TGTGCCAGCAGTGAAGCAGGGGGGAGCAATCAGCCCCAGCATTTT. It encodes CASSEAGGSNQPQHF.